This entry lists 20 T cell receptor beta chains sequenced from one sample in a study of blood T cell repertoires in COVID-19. TCRdb keeps only in-frame clones here, not all; method: immunoSEQ multiplex PCR. This repertoire shows around 100,000 clones, roughly 84% found once; its top ten account for approximately 1.5%. Sequenced: peripheral blood. The receptors stem from a man aged 35 to 55 with acute or convalescent COVID-19.

V usage is TRBV7-9 and J usage is TRBJ2-2, with D possibly TRBD1 on 6 matching bases. Germline CDR1 reads SEHNR; CDR2 reads FQNEAQ (reference sequence). V was trimmed by 8 bases and J by 0 bases, leaving 16 bases between them. CDR3 length equals 16 residues. In nucleotides, the CDR3 is TGTGCCAGCCCCCAGGGGCAGGGCTCGAACACCGGGGAGCTGTTTTTT. This sequence encodes CASPQGQGSNTGELFF.

The genes are TRBV5-1 and TRBJ2-1; 8 bases fit TRBD1. V lost 3 bases to trimming and J lost 4 bases; unmatched junction nucleotides: 6. Per germline, CDR1 SGHRS and CDR2 YFSETQ. The CDR3 runs to 15 residues. The DNA for the CDR3 is TGCGCCAGCAGCTCCGGGACAGGCTCTTACAATGAGCAGTTCTTC. Protein sequence: CASSSGTGSYNEQFF.

The rearrangement joins TRBV12-3 or TRBV12-4 to TRBJ2-1, with D unresolved. CDR3 length: 11 residues. V lost 3 bases to trimming and J lost 7 bases, with 4 bases between them. The CDR3 nucleotides read TGTGCCAGCAGTTTCAGGAATGAGCAGTTCTTC. Translation: CASSFRNEQFF.

The V gene is TRBV5-1, the J gene TRBJ2-3; 8 bases are a match to TRBD1. V dropped 0 bases and J dropped 2; count of bases not matched to a gene: 2. The length of the CDR3 is 15 residues. Looked up from germline, CDR1 is SGHRS and CDR2 is YFSETQ. Here the CDR3 reads CASSLDRGDTDTQYF. The CDR3 region has the DNA TGCGCCAGCAGCTTGGACAGGGGGGACACAGATACGCAGTATTTT.

This chain joins TRBV2 and TRBJ2-2; 9 bases are shared with TRBD1. The CDR3 has 18 amino acids. Germline V CDR1 and CDR2: SNHLY, FYNNEI. Losses at the gene ends were 4 bases for V and 4 bases for J; bases not matched to a gene: 13. For the CDR3, the DNA is TGTGCCAGCAGTGTTGTATCGAACAGGGGGCACGGCACCGGGGAGCTGTTTTTT. Residues: CASSVVSNRGHGTGELFF.

The chain carries TRBV5-5 and TRBJ1-1; no firm D call. CDR1 and CDR2 from the germline V gene are SGHKS and YYEKEE (reference sequence). The CDR3 has 15 residues. V was pared by 4 bases and J by 1 base, with 14 bases between. The CDR3 sequence is CASSRERAGNTEAFF. The CDR3 bases are TGTGCCAGCAGCCGGGAAAGGGCCGGGAACACTGAAGCTTTCTTT.

V is TRBV9 and J is TRBJ2-3, with TRBD2 identical over 10 bases. Germline V gene data show CDR1 as SGDLS and CDR2 as YYNGEE. J lost 3 bases, V lost 0 bases, and 4 bases had no gene match. CDR3 length equals 16 residues. The CDR3 region has the DNA TGTGCCAGCAGCGTAGAAGCGGGGGGGCCTACAGATACGCAGTATTTT. Translating gives CASSVEAGGPTDTQYF.

A single count supports this clone. V is TRBV3-1 (or the pseudogene TRBV3-2) and J is TRBJ2-5, with 11 bases fitting TRBD2. This CDR3 has 16 amino acids. Losses at the gene ends were 0 bases for V and 5 bases for J; bases not matched to a gene: 5. Germline CDR1 LGHDT, CDR2 YNNKEL (reference sequence). Here the CDR3 reads CASSQELLAGVETQYF. The CDR3 DNA follows: TGTGCCAGCAGCCAAGAACTACTAGCGGGAGTTGAGACCCAGTACTTC.

J is TRBJ2-3 and V is TRBV9, with 13 bases identical to TRBD2. This CDR3 comprises 16 residues. Germline loops: CDR1 SGDLS, CDR2 YYNGEE. J was trimmed by 5 bases and V by 3 bases; bases with no gene match: 6. CDR3 DNA sequence: TGTGCCAGCAGCGCAGTACTAGCGGGGGGGCAAGATACGCAGTATTTT. It is translated as CASSAVLAGGQDTQYF.

The rearrangement joins TRBV3-1 (or the pseudogene TRBV3-2) to TRBJ2-1; D is possibly TRBD1 (6 bases). CDR1 LGHDT and CDR2 YNNKEL come from the germline V gene (reference sequence). With 6 bases removed from V and 0 bases from J, the gap between germline ends came to 12 bases. The CDR3 covers 15 residues. CDR3 sequence: CASSGGYRSYNEQFF. In nucleotides, the CDR3 is TGTGCCAGCAGTGGGGGCTACCGCTCCTACAATGAGCAGTTCTTC.

In its sample, this clone was seen once. The chain employs TRBV11-2 and TRBJ1-1; TRBD1 matches at 9 bases. Germline lookup yields CDR1 SGHAT and CDR2 FQNNGV. This CDR3 has 16 residues. The junction had 4 bases not matched to a gene; V was cut back by 2 bases and J by 0 bases. CDR3 loop: CASSLKDRGLNTEAFF. CDR3 nucleotide sequence: TGTGCCAGCAGCTTAAAGGACAGGGGCCTGAACACTGAAGCTTTCTTT. The full variable domain, completed using reference TRBV11-2 and TRBJ1-1, is EAGVAQSPRYKIIEKRQSVAFWCNPISGHATLYWYQQILGQGPKLLIQFQNNGVVDDSQLPKDRFSAERLKGVDSTLKIQPAKLEDSAVYLCASSLKDRGLNTEAFFGQGTRLTVV.

The chain has TRBV5-1 and TRBJ2-3; 9 bases line up with TRBD2. The CDR3 sequence is 16 residues long. Germline lookup yields CDR1 SGHRS and CDR2 YFSETQ. V was clipped by 3 bases and J by 0 bases; unmatched bases: 5. The CDR3 DNA follows: TGCGCCAGCAGCTCCCAAGCGGGGGGAAGCACAGATACGCAGTATTTT. It yields the protein CASSSQAGGSTDTQYF.

V is TRBV5-6 and J is TRBJ1-6; D may be TRBD1 (6 bases). The V gene lost 3 bases and the J gene lost 10 bases, with 14 bases spanning the gap. Germline V gene lookup returns CDR1 SGHDT and CDR2 YYEEEE. This CDR3 has 14 amino acids. CDR3 amino acids: CASSSDRPSSPLHF. The CDR3 DNA is TGTGCCAGCAGCTCGGACAGACCAAGCTCACCCCTCCACTTT.

V is TRBV5-6 and J is TRBJ1-1, with TRBD1 identical over 9 bases. The germline V gene has CDR1 SGHDT and CDR2 YYEEEE. There are 14 residues in the CDR3. V shed 4 bases, J shed 3 bases, and the junction held 4 bases outside the gene matches. This CDR3 is CASSEQGAYTEAFF. The CDR3 nucleotides read TGTGCCAGCAGCGAACAGGGGGCGTACACTGAAGCTTTCTTT.

V usage is TRBV15 and J usage is TRBJ1-6; D unresolved. V was pared by 0 bases and J by 9 bases, with 15 bases between. Germline values: CDR1 LNHNV, CDR2 YYDKDF (reference sequence). The CDR3 is made up of 16 amino acids. CDR3 loop: CATSRDQRGATSPLHF. CDR3 bases: TGTGCCACCAGCAGAGATCAACGGGGAGCAACTTCACCCCTCCACTTT.

CDR3 sequence: CASRQQGTSPLHF. The CDR3 nucleotides read TGCGCCAGCAGGCAGCAGGGTACCTCACCCCTCCACTTT. V usage is TRBV10-2 and J usage is TRBJ1-6, with D possibly TRBD1 on 5 matching bases. CDR1 WSHSY and CDR2 SAAADI come from the germline V gene. V lost 6 bases, J lost 10 bases, and 13 bases lay in between. This CDR3 has 13 residues.

Points on this clone: Other DNA sequences in this sample translate to the same CDR3. The genes are TRBV28 and TRBJ1-4; 7 positions agree with TRBD1. The CDR3 has 15 residues. V was pared by 5 bases and J by 8 bases, with 11 bases of the junction left unmatched. CDR1 is MDHEN, CDR2 SYDVKM, per germline. CDR3 sequence: CASSPRQGWREKLFF. The CDR3 nucleotides read TGTGCCAGCAGTCCCAGACAGGGTTGGAGGGAAAAACTGTTTTTT.

This chain connects TRBV5-1 to TRBJ1-2, with D unresolved. Germline-derived CDR1 and CDR2 are SGHRS and YFSETQ. The CDR3 runs 15 residues. The V gene lost 4 bases and the J gene lost 7 bases, with 20 bases spanning the gap. CDR3 DNA: TGCGCCAGCAGCCCCCGGGGTGTCCGTGACCTTGGCTACACCTTC. Its translation: CASSPRGVRDLGYTF.

The chain combines TRBV7-9 with TRBJ2-1, with TRBD1 identical over 7 bases. V was clipped by 0 bases and J by 12 bases; unmatched bases: 8. The CDR3 loop spans 14 amino acids. Germline loops: CDR1 SEHNR, CDR2 FQNEAQ (reference sequence). CDR3: CASSLARDSLLQFF. CDR3 DNA sequence: TGTGCCAGCAGCTTAGCCCGGGACAGTTTGTTGCAGTTCTTC.

This sequence joins TRBV5-4 and TRBJ2-7; D is possibly TRBD2 (6 bases). The germline V gene encodes CDR1 SGHNT and CDR2 YYREEE (reference sequence). V shed 0 bases and J shed 2 bases, with 9 bases lying between them. The CDR3 is made up of 14 amino acids. This chain's CDR3 is CASSLGGATYEQYF. The CDR3 DNA reads as TGTGCCAGCAGCTTGGGCGGGGCCACCTACGAGCAGTACTTC.